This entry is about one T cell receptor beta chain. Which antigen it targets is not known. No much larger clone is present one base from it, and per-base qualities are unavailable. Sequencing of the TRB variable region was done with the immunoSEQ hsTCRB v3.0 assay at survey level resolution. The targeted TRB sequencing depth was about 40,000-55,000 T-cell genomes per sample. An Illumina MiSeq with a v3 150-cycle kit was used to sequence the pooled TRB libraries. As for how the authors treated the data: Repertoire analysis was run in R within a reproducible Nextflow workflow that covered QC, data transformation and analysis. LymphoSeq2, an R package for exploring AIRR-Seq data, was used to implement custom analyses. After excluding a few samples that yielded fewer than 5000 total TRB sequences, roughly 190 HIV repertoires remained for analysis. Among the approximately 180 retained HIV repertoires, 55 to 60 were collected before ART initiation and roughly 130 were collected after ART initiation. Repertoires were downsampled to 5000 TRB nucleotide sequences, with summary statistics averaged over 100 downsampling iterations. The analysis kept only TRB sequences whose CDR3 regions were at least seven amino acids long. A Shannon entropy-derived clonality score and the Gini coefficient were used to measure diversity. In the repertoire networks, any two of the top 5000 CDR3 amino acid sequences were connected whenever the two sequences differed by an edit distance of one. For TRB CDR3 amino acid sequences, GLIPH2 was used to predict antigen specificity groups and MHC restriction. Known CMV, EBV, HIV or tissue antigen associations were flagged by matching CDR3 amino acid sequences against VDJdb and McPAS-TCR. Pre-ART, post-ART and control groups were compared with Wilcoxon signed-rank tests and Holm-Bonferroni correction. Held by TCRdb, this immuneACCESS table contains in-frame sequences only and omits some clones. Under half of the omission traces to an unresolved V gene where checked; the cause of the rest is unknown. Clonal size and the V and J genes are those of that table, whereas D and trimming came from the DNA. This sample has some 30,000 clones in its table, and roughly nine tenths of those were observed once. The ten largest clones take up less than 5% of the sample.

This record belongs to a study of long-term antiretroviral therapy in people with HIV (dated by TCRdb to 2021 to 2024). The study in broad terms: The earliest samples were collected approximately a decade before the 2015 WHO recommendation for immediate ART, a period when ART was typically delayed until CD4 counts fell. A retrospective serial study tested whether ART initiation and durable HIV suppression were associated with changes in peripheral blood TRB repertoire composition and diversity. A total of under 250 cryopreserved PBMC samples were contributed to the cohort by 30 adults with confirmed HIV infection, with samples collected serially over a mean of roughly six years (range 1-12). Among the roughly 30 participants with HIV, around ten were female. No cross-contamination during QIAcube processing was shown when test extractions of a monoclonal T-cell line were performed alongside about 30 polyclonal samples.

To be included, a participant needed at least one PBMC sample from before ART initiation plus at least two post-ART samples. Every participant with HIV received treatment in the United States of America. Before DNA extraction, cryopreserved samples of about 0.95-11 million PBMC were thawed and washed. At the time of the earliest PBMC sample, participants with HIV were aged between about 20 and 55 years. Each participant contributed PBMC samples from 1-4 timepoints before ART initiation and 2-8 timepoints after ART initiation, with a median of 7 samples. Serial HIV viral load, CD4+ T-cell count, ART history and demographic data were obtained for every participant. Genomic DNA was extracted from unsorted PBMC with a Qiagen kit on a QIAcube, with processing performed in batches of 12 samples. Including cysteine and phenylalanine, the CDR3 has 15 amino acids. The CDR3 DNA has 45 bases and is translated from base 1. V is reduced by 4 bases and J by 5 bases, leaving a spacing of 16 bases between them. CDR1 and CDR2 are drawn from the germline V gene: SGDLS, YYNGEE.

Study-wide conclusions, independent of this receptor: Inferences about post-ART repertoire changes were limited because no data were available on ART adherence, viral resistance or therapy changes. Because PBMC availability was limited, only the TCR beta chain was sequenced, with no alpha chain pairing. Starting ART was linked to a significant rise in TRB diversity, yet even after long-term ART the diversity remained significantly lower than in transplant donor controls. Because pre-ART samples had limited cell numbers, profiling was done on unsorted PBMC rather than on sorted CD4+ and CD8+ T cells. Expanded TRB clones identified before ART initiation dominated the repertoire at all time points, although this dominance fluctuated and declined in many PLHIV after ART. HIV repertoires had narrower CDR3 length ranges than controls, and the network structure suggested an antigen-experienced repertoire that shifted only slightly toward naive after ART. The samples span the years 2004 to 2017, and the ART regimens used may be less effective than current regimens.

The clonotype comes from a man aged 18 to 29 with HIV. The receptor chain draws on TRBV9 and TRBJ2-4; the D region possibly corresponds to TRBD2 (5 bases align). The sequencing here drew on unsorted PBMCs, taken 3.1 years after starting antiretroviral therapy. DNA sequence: TGTGCCAGCAGCCCCTCGAAGGAGGTAGAAAACATTCAGTACTTC. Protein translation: CASSPSKEVENIQYF.